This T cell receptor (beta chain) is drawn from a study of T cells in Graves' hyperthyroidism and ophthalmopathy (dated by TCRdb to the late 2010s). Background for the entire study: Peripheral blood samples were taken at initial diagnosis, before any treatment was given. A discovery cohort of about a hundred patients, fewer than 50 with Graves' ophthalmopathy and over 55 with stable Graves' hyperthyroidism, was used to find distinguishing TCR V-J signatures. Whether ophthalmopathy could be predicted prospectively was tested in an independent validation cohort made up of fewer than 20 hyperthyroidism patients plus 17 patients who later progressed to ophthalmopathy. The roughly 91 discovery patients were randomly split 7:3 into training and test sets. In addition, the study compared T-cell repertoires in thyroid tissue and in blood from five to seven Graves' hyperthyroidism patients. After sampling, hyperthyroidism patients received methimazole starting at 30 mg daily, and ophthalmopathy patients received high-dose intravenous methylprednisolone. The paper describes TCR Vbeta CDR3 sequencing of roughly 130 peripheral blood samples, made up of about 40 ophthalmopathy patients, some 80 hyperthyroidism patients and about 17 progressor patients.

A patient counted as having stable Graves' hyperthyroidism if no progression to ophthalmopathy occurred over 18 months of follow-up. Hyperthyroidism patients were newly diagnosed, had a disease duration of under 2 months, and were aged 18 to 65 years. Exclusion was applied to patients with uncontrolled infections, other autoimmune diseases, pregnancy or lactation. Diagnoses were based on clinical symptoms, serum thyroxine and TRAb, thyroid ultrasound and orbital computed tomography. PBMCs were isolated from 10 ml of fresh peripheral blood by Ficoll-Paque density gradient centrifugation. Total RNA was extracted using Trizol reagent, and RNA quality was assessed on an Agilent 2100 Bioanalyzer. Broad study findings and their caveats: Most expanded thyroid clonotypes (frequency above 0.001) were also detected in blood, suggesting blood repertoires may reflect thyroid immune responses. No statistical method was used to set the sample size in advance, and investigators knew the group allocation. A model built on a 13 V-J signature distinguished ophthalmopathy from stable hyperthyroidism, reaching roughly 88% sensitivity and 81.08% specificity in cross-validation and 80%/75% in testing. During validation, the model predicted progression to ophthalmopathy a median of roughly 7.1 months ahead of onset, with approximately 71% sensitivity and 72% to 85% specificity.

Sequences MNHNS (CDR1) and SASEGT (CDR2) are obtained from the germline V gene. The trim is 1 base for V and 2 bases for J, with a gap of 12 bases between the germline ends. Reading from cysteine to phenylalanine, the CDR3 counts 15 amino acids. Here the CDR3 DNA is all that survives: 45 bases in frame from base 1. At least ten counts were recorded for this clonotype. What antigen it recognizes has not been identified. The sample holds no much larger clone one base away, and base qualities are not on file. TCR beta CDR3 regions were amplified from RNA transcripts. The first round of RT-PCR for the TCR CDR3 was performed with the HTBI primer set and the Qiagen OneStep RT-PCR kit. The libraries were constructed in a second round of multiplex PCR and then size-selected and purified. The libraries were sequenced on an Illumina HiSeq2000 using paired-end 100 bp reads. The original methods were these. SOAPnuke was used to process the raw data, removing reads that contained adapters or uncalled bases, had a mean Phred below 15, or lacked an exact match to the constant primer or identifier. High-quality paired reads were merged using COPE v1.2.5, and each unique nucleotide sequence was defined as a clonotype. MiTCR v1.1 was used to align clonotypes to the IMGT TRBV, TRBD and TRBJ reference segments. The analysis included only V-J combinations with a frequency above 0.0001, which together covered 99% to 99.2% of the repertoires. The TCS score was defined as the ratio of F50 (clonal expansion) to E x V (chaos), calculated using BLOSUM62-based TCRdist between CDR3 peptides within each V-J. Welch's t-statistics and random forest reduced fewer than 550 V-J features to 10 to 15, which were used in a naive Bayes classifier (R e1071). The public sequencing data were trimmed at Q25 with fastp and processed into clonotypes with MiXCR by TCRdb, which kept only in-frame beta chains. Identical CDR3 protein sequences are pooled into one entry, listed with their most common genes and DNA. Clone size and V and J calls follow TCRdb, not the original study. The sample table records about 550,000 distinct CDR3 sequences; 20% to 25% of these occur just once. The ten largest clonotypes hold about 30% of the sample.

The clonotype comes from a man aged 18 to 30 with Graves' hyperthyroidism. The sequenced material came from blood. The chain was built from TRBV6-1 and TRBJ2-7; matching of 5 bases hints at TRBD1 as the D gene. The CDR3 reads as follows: CASSEERGFTYEQYF. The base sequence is TGTGCCAGCAGTGAAGAAAGGGGCTTTACCTACGAGCAGTACTTC.